Presented here are 25 T cell receptor beta chains from one specimen sequenced in a study of cytomegalovirus exposure and HLA in healthy donors. PCR amplification relied on 60 Vbeta primers (plus 13 Jbeta primers). TCRdb's table, derived via immunoSEQ multiplex PCR, lists solely in-frame clones and lacks some. The table for this sample gives around 46,000 clones. Material: PBMCs. Receptor source: a woman in her forties in good health and CMV-seronegative.

V and J are TRBV18 and TRBJ2-1, with TRBD2 as a possible D gene (5 bases). The CDR3 totals 15 residues. The V gene's germline CDR1 is KGHSH and CDR2 LQKENI. Between the trimmed V and J ends, which lost 1 base and 12 bases, there was a span of 19 bases. In DNA form, the CDR3 reads TGTGCCAGCTCACCACTTCCGGACTCCCGGTGGTGGCAGTTCTTC. It codes for CASSPLPDSRWWQFF.

The V and J genes are TRBV7-2 and TRBJ2-6, with 9 bases that match TRBD2. This CDR3 region has 18 residues. Germline trimming cut 2 bases from V and 2 bases from J; bases unmatched to any gene: 7. Germline V gene sequence: CDR1 SGHTA, CDR2 FQGNSA. The CDR3 DNA is TGTGCCAGCAGCTTATGGGCTAGCGGGATAGCTGGGGCCAACGTCCTGACTTTC. Its protein product is CASSLWASGIAGANVLTF.

V gene TRBV29-1 combines with J gene TRBJ1-1; perhaps TRBD1 as D (5 bases). This CDR3 contains 15 residues. V lost 6 bases to trimming and J lost 7 bases, with 24 bases between them. Germline-derived CDR1 and CDR2 are SQVTM and ANQGSEA. In nucleotides, the CDR3 is TGCAGCGTGTGGGGGGAGGGGCCTGAATTTAATGAAGCTTTCTTT. Translated, it gives CSVWGEGPEFNEAFF. Together with reference TRBV29-1 and TRBJ1-1, the CDR3 gives the full variable domain: SAVISQKPSRDICQRGTSLTIQCQVDSQVTMMFWYRQQPGQSLTLIATANQGSEATYESGFVIDKFPISRPNLTFSTLTVSNMSPEDSSIYLCSVWGEGPEFNEAFFGQGTRLTVV.

The rearrangement links TRBV30 to TRBJ2-3; weak D call: TRBD2 (6 bases). CDR3 length: 15 amino acids. In germline, CDR1 is GTSNPN, CDR2 SVGIG (reference sequence). V gave up 1 base and J gave up 3 bases, with 14 bases separating them. The CDR3 spells CAWSAAGIVTDTQYF. The CDR3 DNA is TGTGCCTGGAGTGCGGCGGGAATTGTGACAGATACGCAGTATTTT.

The chain employs TRBV6-5 and TRBJ2-7, with TRBD2 matching over 7 bases. Germline loops: CDR1 MNHEY, CDR2 SVGAGI. The J segment lost 3 bases and the V segment lost 6 bases, leaving 2 bases of the junction unmatched. There are 12 residues in the CDR3. The CDR3 sequence: CASSRDYYEQYF. The CDR3 DNA reads as TGTGCCAGCAGCAGGGACTACTACGAGCAGTACTTC.

The rearrangement links TRBV10-3 to TRBJ1-5; 9 bases agree with TRBD1. Trimming at V came to 3 bases and at J to 3 bases, leaving 0 bases not matched to a gene. Germline assignment: CDR1 ENHRY and CDR2 SYGVKD. The CDR3 runs 14 residues. In nucleotides, the CDR3 is TGTGCCATCAGTGAACAGGGGGCCAATCAGCCCCAGCATTTT. Its protein is CAISEQGANQPQHF.

The chain has TRBV2 and TRBJ1-3, with D uncertain. Trimming cost V 4 bases and J 1 base, with 11 bases left between them. Germline CDR1 reads SNHLY; CDR2 reads FYNNEI. CDR3 length equals 15 residues. CDR3 DNA: TGTGCCAGCAGTGCTGTGGGGAGTTCTGGAAACACCATATATTTT. It encodes CASSAVGSSGNTIYF.

The chain carries TRBV5-1 and TRBJ1-1; D may be TRBD1 (5 bases). Deletions cut 0 bases from V and 0 bases from J, with 9 bases between. Germline loops: CDR1 SGHRS, CDR2 YFSETQ. CDR3 size: 15 residues. The CDR3: CASSLGPGMNTEAFF. The CDR3 DNA sequence: TGCGCCAGCAGCTTGGGCCCAGGGATGAACACTGAAGCTTTCTTT. Variable domain in full (rest from reference TRBV5-1 and TRBJ1-1): KAGVTQTPRYLIKTRGQQVTLSCSPISGHRSVSWYQQTPGQGLQFLFEYFSETQRNKGNFPGRFSGRQFSNSRSEMNVSTLELGDSALYLCASSLGPGMNTEAFFGQGTRLTVV.

V is TRBV28 and J is TRBJ2-2; 7 positions agree with TRBD2. The germline CDR1 and CDR2 sequences are MDHEN and SYDVKM. Germline trimming cut 2 bases from V and 5 bases from J; bases unmatched to any gene: 8. This CDR3 has 16 amino acids. CDR3 coding DNA: TGTGCCAGCAGTTTAAGTGGCGGGAGAGGTACCGGGGAGCTGTTTTTT. It codes for CASSLSGGRGTGELFF. The full variable domain, rest sourced from reference TRBV28 and TRBJ2-2, is DVKVTQSSRYLVKRTGEKVFLECVQDMDHENMFWYRQDPGLGLRLIYFSYDVKMKEKGDIPEGYSVSREKKERFSLILESASTNQTSMYLCASSLSGGRGTGELFFGEGSRLTVL.

The genes are TRBV7-2 and TRBJ2-5; 7 bases map to TRBD2. CDR1 is SGHTA, CDR2 FQGNSA, per germline. CDR3 size: 13 residues. V lost 6 bases to trimming and J lost 3 bases; unmatched junction nucleotides: 4. CDR3 DNA: TGTGCCAGCAGTAGGGAGGGCGAAGAGACCCAGTACTTC. Translated: CASSREGEETQYF.

DNA for the CDR3: TGCGCCAGCAGCTTGGAAATGGGGGCTCGTGAAAAAGAGCAGTACTTC. Protein: CASSLEMGAREKEQYF. The rearrangement uses TRBV5-1 and TRBJ2-7; the D gene is possibly TRBD1 (6 bases). Germline assignment: CDR1 SGHRS and CDR2 YFSETQ. CDR3 length: 16 amino acids. Trimming stripped 0 bases from V and 7 bases from J, with 20 bases between.

This chain connects TRBV7-8 to TRBJ1-1; the match to TRBD1 covers 7 bases. The V segment lost 5 bases and the J segment 3 bases; nucleotides outside the gene matches: 6. CDR1 is SGHVS and CDR2 is FQNEAQ in the germline V gene. The CDR3 runs 14 residues. For the CDR3, the DNA is TGTGCCAGCAGCCCAACAGGGGCGGACACTGAAGCTTTCTTT. Encoded protein: CASSPTGADTEAFF.

V is TRBV4-1 and J is TRBJ1-1, with 9 nucleotides matching TRBD1. The CDR3 is 17 residues long. Looked up from germline, CDR1 is MGHRA and CDR2 is YSYEKL. V was pared by 2 bases and J by 3 bases, with 10 bases of the junction left unmatched. In DNA, the CDR3 is TGCGCCAGCAGCCAACCCTGGACAGGGGAGCTGGACACTGAAGCTTTCTTT. This codes for CASSQPWTGELDTEAFF.

The CDR3 DNA follows: TGCGCCAGCCCCCCATGGTTGGTATCAGGTTATGGCTACACCTTC. This gives the protein CASPPWLVSGYGYTF. The genes are TRBV4-3 and TRBJ1-2, with D uncertain. V was pared by 8 bases and J by 5 bases, with 21 bases between. CDR1 and CDR2 (germline): LGHNA, YSLEER. The CDR3 is made up of 15 amino acids.

The rearrangement links TRBV19 to TRBJ2-6, with D perhaps matching TRBD1 (5 bases). The germline V gene encodes CDR1 LNHDA and CDR2 SQIVND (reference sequence). Between the trimmed V and J ends, which lost 3 bases and 3 bases, there was a span of 6 bases. The CDR3 contains 14 residues. DNA of the CDR3: TGTGCCAGTAGTATGACAGTTGGGGCCAACGTCCTGACTTTC. It encodes CASSMTVGANVLTF.

This chain connects TRBV11-1 to TRBJ2-3; tentative D call: TRBD2 (6 bases). This CDR3 has 15 amino acids. The V gene lost 8 bases and the J gene lost 1 base, with 16 bases spanning the gap. Looked up from germline, CDR1 is SGHAT and CDR2 is FQDESV (reference sequence). This chain's CDR3 is CASSGSGRGTDTQYF. For the CDR3, the DNA is TGTGCCAGCTCCGGGAGCGGGCGGGGCACAGATACGCAGTATTTT.

The genes are TRBV4-1 and TRBJ2-1; TRBD2 matches 9 bases. V lost 1 base and J lost 6; bases outside the gene matches: 4. The CDR3 is 15 residues long. Germline V CDR1 and CDR2: MGHRA, YSYEKL. CDR3 DNA: TGCGCCAGCAGCCAAGGGACTAGCGATACCAATGAGCAGTTCTTC. Translated: CASSQGTSDTNEQFF.

The CDR3 DNA reads as TGTGCCAGCAGCTTGGGGAGGACAGGGGGCGAAGGCTACACCTTC. Translating gives CASSLGRTGGEGYTF. The chain employs TRBV5-5 and TRBJ1-2; 11 nucleotides agree with TRBD1. V gave up 0 bases and J gave up 8 bases; unmatched junction bases: 6. There are 15 residues in the CDR3. The germline gives CDR1 SGHKS, CDR2 YYEKEE (reference sequence).

V is TRBV2 and J is TRBJ2-2; TRBD2 might be the D (7 bases). V lost 4 bases to trimming and J lost 4 bases, with 16 bases between them. Germline V gene lookup returns CDR1 SNHLY and CDR2 FYNNEI. CDR3 length: 16 amino acids. The DNA of the CDR3 is TGTGCCAGCAGTGCTCGGGGGGCCCGCGGCACCGGGGAGCTGTTTTTT. Amino acid sequence: CASSARGARGTGELFF.

The V call is TRBV10-3, the J call TRBJ1-2, with TRBD1 matching over 8 bases. The length of the CDR3 is 13 residues. Germline V gene lookup returns CDR1 ENHRY and CDR2 SYGVKD. J gave up 2 bases and V 10 bases, and 6 bases lay outside the gene matches. The CDR3 DNA reads TGTGCCACCGCAGGGGGCGAAAACTATGGCTACACCTTC. Its protein is CATAGGENYGYTF.

The V call is TRBV5-1, the J call TRBJ2-7, with unresolved D. The CDR3 is 13 residues long. The germline CDR1 and CDR2 sequences are SGHRS and YFSETQ. The germline V and J ends were trimmed by 4 bases and 6 bases, with 14 bases remaining between them. The CDR3 DNA follows: TGCGCCAGCAGCCCTCAGGCAGTTTCCGAGCAGTACTTC. This encodes CASSPQAVSEQYF.

This chain connects TRBV4-1 to TRBJ2-1, with D possibly TRBD2 on 6 matching bases. This CDR3 contains 15 residues. V lost 0 bases and J lost 7, with 13 bases in between. From germline, CDR1 is MGHRA and CDR2 YSYEKL. The CDR3 DNA follows: TGCGCCAGCAGCCAAGATCCTAGCGCCGATAATGAGCAGTTCTTC. Its translation is CASSQDPSADNEQFF.

The gene calls are TRBV28 and TRBJ1-5, with D perhaps TRBD1 (5 bases). V lost 1 base to trimming and J lost 5 bases, with 21 bases between them. The CDR3 loop spans 18 amino acids. Germline V gene lookup returns CDR1 MDHEN and CDR2 SYDVKM. CDR3 coding DNA: TGTGCCAGCAGTTTATCCCCCGCCCTTGGGGCCACCGATCAGCCCCAGCATTTT. This sequence encodes CASSLSPALGATDQPQHF.

This chain connects TRBV7-9 to TRBJ1-1; TRBD1 matches at 9 bases. The CDR3 spans 15 residues. V shed 3 bases, J shed 1 base, and the junction held 3 bases outside the gene matches. The germline CDR1 and CDR2 sequences are SEHNR and FQNEAQ (reference sequence). The CDR3 DNA reads as TGTGCCAGCAGCTTGGACAGGGGAGCGAACACTGAAGCTTTCTTT. Translation gives CASSLDRGANTEAFF.

CDR3 protein: CASSQEKVEAGFAYEQYF. CDR3 nucleotide sequence: TGCGCCAGCAGCCAAGAGAAAGTTGAAGCGGGATTCGCCTACGAGCAGTACTTC. The chain employs TRBV4-1 and TRBJ2-7, with 7 bases lining up with TRBD2. This CDR3 is built from 18 residues. Unmatched junction bases numbered 13, after V lost 0 bases and J lost 2 bases. Per the germline V gene, CDR1 is MGHRA and CDR2 is YSYEKL.